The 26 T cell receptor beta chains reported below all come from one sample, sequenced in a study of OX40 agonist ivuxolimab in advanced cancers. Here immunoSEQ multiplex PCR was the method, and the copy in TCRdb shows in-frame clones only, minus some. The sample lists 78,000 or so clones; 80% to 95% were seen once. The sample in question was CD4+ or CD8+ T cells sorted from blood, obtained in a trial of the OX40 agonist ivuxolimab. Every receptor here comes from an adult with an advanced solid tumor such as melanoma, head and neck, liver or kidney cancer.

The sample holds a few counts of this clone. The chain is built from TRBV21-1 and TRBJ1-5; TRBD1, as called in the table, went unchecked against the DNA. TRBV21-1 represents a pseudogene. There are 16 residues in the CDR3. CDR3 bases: TGTGCCAGCAGCCCCCAAGGGCAGGGGGCCAATCAGCCCCAGCATTTT. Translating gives CASSPQGQGANQPQHF.

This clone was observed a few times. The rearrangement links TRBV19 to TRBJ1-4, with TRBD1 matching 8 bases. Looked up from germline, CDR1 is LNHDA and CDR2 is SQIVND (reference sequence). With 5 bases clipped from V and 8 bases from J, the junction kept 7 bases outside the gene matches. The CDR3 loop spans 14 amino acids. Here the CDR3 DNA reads TGTGCCAGTAGTTGGGACAGGCAAGGGGAAAAACTGTTTTTT. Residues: CASSWDRQGEKLFF.

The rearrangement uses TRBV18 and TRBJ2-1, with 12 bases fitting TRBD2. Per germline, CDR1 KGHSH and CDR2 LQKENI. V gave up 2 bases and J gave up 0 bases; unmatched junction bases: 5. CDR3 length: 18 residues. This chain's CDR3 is CASSPRLAGGGSYNEQFF. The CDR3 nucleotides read TGTGCCAGCTCACCAAGGCTAGCGGGAGGGGGCTCCTACAATGAGCAGTTCTTC.

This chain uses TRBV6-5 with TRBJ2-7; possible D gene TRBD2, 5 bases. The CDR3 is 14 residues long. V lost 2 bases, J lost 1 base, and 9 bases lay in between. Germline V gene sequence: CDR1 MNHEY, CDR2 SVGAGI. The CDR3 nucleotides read TGTGCCAGCAGTTACCTTCCGGGGTCCTACGAGCAGTACTTC. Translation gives CASSYLPGSYEQYF.

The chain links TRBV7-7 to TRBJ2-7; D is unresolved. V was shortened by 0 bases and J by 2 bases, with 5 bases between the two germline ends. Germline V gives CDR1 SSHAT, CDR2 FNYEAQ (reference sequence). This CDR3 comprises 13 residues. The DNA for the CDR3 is TGTGCCAGCAGCTTAGCGGAAACCTACGAGCAGTACTTC. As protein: CASSLAETYEQYF.

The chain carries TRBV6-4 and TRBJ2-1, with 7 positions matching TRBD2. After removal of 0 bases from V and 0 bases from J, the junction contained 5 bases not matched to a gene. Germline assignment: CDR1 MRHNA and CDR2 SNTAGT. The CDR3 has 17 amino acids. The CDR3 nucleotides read TGTGCCAGCAGTGACTCGGCTAGCGGTAGCTCCTACAATGAGCAGTTCTTC. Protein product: CASSDSASGSSYNEQFF.

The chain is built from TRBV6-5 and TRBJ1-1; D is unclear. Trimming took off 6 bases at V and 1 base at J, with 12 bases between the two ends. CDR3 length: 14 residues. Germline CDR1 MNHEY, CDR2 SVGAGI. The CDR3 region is CASRPSGENTEAFF. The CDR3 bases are TGTGCCAGCAGGCCGTCGGGAGAGAACACTGAAGCTTTCTTT.

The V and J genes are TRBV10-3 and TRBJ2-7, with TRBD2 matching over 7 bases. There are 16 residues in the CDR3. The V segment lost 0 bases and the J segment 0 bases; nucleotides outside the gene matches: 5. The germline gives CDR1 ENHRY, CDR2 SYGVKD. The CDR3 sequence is CAISESTGGSSYEQYF. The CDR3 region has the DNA TGTGCCATCAGTGAGTCGACGGGAGGAAGCTCCTACGAGCAGTACTTC.

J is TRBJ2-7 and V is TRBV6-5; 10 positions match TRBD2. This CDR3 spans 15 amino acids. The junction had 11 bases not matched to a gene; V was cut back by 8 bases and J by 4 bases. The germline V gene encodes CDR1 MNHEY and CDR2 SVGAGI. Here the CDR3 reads CASHTPAGGRYEQYF. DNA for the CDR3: TGTGCCAGCCATACGCCAGCGGGAGGGCGGTACGAGCAGTACTTC.

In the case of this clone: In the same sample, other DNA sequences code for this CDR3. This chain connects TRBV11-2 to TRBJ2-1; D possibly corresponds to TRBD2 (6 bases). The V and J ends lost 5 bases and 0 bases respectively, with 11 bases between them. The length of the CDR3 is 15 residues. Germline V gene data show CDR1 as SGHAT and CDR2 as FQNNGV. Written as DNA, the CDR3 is TGTGCCAGCAGCCCGCGGGACCTCTCCTACAATGAGCAGTTCTTC. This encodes CASSPRDLSYNEQFF.

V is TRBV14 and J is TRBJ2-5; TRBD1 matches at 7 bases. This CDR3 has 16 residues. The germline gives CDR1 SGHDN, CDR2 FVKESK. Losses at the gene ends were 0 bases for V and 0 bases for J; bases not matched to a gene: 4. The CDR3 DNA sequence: TGTGCCAGCAGCCAAGATGTGGGACAGTACCAAGAGACCCAGTACTTC. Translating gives CASSQDVGQYQETQYF.

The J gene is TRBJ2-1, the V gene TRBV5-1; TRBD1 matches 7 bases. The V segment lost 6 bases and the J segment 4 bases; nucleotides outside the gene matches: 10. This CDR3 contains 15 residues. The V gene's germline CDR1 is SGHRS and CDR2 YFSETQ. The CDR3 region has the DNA TGCGCCAGCACTTGGGACAGACCCTTTTACAATGAGCAGTTCTTC. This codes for CASTWDRPFYNEQFF.

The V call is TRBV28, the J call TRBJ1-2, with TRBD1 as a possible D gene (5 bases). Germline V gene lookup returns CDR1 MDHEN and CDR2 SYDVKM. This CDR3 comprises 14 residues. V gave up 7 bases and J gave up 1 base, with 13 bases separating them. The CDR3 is CASKTGANNYGYTF. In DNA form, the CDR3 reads TGTGCCAGCAAAACTGGGGCCAATAACTATGGCTACACCTTC.

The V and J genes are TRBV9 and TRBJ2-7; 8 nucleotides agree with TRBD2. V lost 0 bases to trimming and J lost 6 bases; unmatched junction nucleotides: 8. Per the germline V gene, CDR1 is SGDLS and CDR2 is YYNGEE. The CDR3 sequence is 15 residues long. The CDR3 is CASSVGGRPRAEQYF. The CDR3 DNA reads TGTGCCAGCAGCGTAGGCGGGAGGCCCCGAGCCGAGCAGTACTTC.

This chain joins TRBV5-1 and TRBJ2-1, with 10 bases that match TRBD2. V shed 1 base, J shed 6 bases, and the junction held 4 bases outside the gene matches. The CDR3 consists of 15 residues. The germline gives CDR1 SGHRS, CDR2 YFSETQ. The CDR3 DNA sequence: TGCGCCAGCAGCTTGCAGGCTAGCGGGAGCAATGAGCAGTTCTTC. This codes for CASSLQASGSNEQFF.

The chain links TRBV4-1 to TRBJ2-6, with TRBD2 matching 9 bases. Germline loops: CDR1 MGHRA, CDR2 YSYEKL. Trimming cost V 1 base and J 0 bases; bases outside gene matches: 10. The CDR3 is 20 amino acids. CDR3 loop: CASSQVNPAGGLSGANVLTF. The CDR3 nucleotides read TGCGCCAGCAGCCAAGTAAACCCCGCGGGAGGGCTCTCTGGGGCCAACGTCCTGACTTTC.

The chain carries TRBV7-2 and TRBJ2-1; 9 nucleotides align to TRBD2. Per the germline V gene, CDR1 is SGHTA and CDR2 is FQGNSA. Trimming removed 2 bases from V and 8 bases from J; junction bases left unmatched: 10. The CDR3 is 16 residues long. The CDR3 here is CASSLRWLAGVHEQFF. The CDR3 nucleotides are TGTGCCAGCAGCTTAAGGTGGTTAGCGGGAGTTCATGAGCAGTTCTTC.

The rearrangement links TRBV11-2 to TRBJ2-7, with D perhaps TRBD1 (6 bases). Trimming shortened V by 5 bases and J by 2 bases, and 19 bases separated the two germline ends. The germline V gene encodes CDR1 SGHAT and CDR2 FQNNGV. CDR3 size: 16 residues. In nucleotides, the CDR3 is TGTGCCAGCAGCCGAGAAGGTTGGGACATACCCTACGAGCAGTACTTC. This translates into CASSREGWDIPYEQYF.

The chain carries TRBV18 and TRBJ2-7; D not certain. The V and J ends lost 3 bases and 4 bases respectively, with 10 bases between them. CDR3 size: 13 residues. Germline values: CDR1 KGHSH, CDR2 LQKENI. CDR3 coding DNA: TGTGCCAGCTCACCGGTACAGATATACGAGCAGTACTTC. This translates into CASSPVQIYEQYF.

DNA for the CDR3: TGTGCCAGCAGCTTAGCGCCGACAGGGGGGACCAAAAACATTCAGTACTTC. This gives the protein CASSLAPTGGTKNIQYF. The chain couples TRBV7-2 to TRBJ2-4, with 9 nucleotides matching TRBD1. The germline V gene encodes CDR1 SGHTA and CDR2 FQGNSA. V was pared by 0 bases and J by 2 bases, with 5 bases of the junction left unmatched. The CDR3 has 17 amino acids.

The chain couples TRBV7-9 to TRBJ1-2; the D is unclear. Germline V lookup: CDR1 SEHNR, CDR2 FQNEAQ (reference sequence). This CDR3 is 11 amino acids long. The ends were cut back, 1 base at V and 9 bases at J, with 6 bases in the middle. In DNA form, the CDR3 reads TGTGCCAGCAGCTTAGTGGGAAGCTACACCTTC. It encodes CASSLVGSYTF. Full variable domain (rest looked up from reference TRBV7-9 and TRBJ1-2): DTGVSQNPRHKITKRGQNVTFRCDPISEHNRLYWYRQTLGQGPEFLTYFQNEAQLEKSRLLSDRFSAERPKGSFSTLEIQRTEQGDSAMYLCASSLVGSYTFGSGTRLTVV.

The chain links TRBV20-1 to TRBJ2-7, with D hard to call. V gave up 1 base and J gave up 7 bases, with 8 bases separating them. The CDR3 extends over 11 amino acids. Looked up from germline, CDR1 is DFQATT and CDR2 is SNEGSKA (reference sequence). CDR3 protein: CSARGVNEQYF. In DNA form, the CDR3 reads TGCAGTGCTAGAGGGGTGAATGAGCAGTACTTC.

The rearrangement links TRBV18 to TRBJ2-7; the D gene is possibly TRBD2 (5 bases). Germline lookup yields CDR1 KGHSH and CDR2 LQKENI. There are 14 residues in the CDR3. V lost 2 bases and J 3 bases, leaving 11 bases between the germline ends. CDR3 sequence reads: CASSPLRRDYEQYF. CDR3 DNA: TGTGCCAGCTCACCATTGCGTCGGGACTACGAGCAGTACTTC.

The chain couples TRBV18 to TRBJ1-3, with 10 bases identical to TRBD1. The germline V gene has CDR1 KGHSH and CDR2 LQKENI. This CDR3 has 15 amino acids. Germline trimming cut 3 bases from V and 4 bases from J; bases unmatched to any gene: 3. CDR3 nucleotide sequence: TGTGCCAGCTCACCCGGGACAGGGGTCGGAAACACCATATATTTT. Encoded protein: CASSPGTGVGNTIYF.

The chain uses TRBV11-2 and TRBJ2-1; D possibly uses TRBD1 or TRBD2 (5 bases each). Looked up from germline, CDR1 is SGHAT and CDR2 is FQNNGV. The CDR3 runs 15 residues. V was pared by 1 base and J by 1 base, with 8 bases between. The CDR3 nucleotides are TGTGCCAGCAGCTTAGGTGGGGGATCCTACAATGAGCAGTTCTTC. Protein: CASSLGGGSYNEQFF.

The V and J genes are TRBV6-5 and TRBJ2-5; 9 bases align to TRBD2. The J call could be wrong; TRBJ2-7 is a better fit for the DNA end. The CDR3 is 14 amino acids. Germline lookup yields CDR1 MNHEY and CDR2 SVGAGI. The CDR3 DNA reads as TGTGCCAGCAGTTCCGGGACTAGCATTTACGAGCAGTACTTC. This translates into CASSSGTSIYEQYF.